A single sample gave rise to the 23 T cell receptor beta chains below, sequenced in a study of cytomegalovirus exposure and HLA in healthy donors. A multiplex PCR was run with 60 Vbeta primers and 13 Jbeta primers. The method was immunoSEQ multiplex PCR; TCRdb's version includes in-frame clones alone and lacks a portion of them. Seen here are some 150,000 clones, around 60% observed once, and the top ten hold 5.5% to 9%. Sequenced: PBMCs. The receptors were sampled from a woman aged 55-70 years in good health and CMV-seropositive.

There are a few counts of this clone. The V and J genes are TRBV28 and TRBJ1-2; D uncertain. V lost 3 bases and J 7 bases, leaving 9 bases between the germline ends. CDR1 and CDR2 from the germline V gene are MDHEN and SYDVKM. This CDR3 has 12 residues. This chain's CDR3 is CASSFRGGGYTF. DNA of the CDR3: TGTGCCAGCAGTTTCCGCGGTGGTGGCTACACCTTC.

The CDR3 spells CASSLGFRLGAEQPQHF. CDR3 nucleotide sequence: TGTGCCAGCAGCTTAGGATTTCGGTTAGGGGCTGAACAGCCCCAGCATTTT. V is TRBV7-2 and J is TRBJ1-5, with D tentatively TRBD1 (5 bases). This CDR3 has 17 amino acids. V dropped 1 base and J dropped 7 bases, with 20 bases sitting between them. The germline CDR1 and CDR2 sequences are SGHTA and FQGNSA.

The gene calls are TRBV2 and TRBJ2-7, with 8 positions matching TRBD2. This CDR3 has 16 amino acids. Per the germline V gene, CDR1 is SNHLY and CDR2 is FYNNEI. The V and J ends lost 0 bases and 3 bases, in that order; junction bases with no gene match: 7. The CDR3 is CASSEARTSLDYEQYF. In nucleotides, the CDR3 is TGTGCCAGCAGTGAAGCACGGACTAGCTTGGACTACGAGCAGTACTTC.

CDR3 nucleotides: TGTGCCAGCAGTTCGGGACAGGGGGGCCACCAGCATTTT. Its translation: CASSSGQGGHQHF. This sequence joins TRBV28 and TRBJ1-5, with TRBD1 matching 11 bases. In germline, CDR1 is MDHEN, CDR2 SYDVKM. There are 13 residues in the CDR3. The junction had 5 bases not matched to a gene; V was cut back by 4 bases and J by 12 bases.

The gene calls are TRBV2 and TRBJ1-2, with D unclear. V lost 6 bases and J 1 base, leaving 9 bases between the germline ends. Germline lookup yields CDR1 SNHLY and CDR2 FYNNEI. This CDR3 is 13 amino acids long. The CDR3 DNA reads TGTGCCAGCAGCGTCGGGAGTAACTATGGCTACACCTTC. Encoded protein: CASSVGSNYGYTF.

The chain links TRBV21-1 to TRBJ2-1; the DNA was not compared with TRBD2, the D call given in the table. TRBV21-1 constitutes a pseudogene. The CDR3 covers 19 residues. CDR3 protein: CASSNRRGAALAGAGEQFF. The CDR3 DNA reads as TGTGCCAGCAGCAATCGACGCGGGGCGGCACTAGCGGGAGCTGGGGAGCAGTTCTTC.

The rearrangement uses TRBV11-2 and TRBJ2-2, with 10 bases identical to TRBD2. V trimming: 5 bases; J trimming: 6 bases; junction bases outside the gene matches: 15. Looked up from germline, CDR1 is SGHAT and CDR2 is FQNNGV. The CDR3 runs to 18 residues. CDR3 sequence (DNA): TGTGCCAGCAGCGTGATCACAGGGCTAGCGGGAGTCCCCGGGGAGCTGTTTTTT. It yields the protein CASSVITGLAGVPGELFF.

CDR3 DNA: TGTGCCAGCAGCGAGGGACAGGGGGAGTCCACTGAAGCTTTCTTT. Translated, it gives CASSEGQGESTEAFF. The chain combines TRBV7-9 with TRBJ1-1, with 11 bases lining up with TRBD1. CDR3 length equals 15 residues. The V gene end was trimmed by 5 bases and the J gene end by 4 bases; junction bases not matched to a gene: 6. Germline loops: CDR1 SEHNR, CDR2 FQNEAQ (reference sequence).

The chain carries TRBV6-5 and TRBJ2-7; 8 nucleotides match TRBD1. The CDR3 is made up of 14 amino acids. The V gene end was trimmed by 6 bases and the J gene end by 6 bases; junction bases not matched to a gene: 10. Per the germline V gene, CDR1 is MNHEY and CDR2 is SVGAGI. The CDR3 reads CASSRGQGNSEQYF. As DNA, the CDR3 is TGTGCCAGCAGCCGCGGACAGGGTAACAGCGAGCAGTACTTC.

The chain is built from TRBV19 and TRBJ2-5; the D gene is possibly TRBD1 (6 bases). Germline V gene data show CDR1 as LNHDA and CDR2 as SQIVND (reference sequence). V was shortened by 0 bases and J by 4 bases, with 9 bases between the two germline ends. The CDR3 contains 14 residues. CDR3 coding DNA: TGTGCCAGTAGTATAGATGGGGGCCGAGAGACCCAGTACTTC. This sequence encodes CASSIDGGRETQYF.

Worth noting for this clone: Other DNA sequences in this sample translate to the same CDR3. V and J are TRBV4-3 and TRBJ2-7, with D maybe TRBD2 (5 bases). The germline gives CDR1 LGHNA, CDR2 YSLEER. The CDR3 extends over 16 amino acids. V was clipped by 0 bases and J by 0 bases, with 12 bases between them. CDR3 sequence (DNA): TGCGCCAGCAGCCAAGATCCGACCGAGGGCTCCTACGAGCAGTACTTC. Translated: CASSQDPTEGSYEQYF.

The chain has TRBV15 and TRBJ2-3; the D gene is possibly TRBD2 (5 bases). Trimming cost V 3 bases and J 6 bases, with 25 bases left between them. CDR1 and CDR2 (germline): LNHNV, YYDKDF (reference sequence). The CDR3 is 18 amino acids. CDR3 sequence (DNA): TGTGCCACCAGCAGTGACTCATCTAGCCCCCTATTCGCGGATACGCAGTATTTT. Amino acid sequence: CATSSDSSSPLFADTQYF. The variable domain in full, completed from reference TRBV15 and TRBJ2-3, reads DAMVIQNPRYQVTQFGKPVTLSCSQTLNHNVMYWYQQKSSQAPKLLFHYYDKDFNNEADTPDNFQSRRPNTSFCFLDIRSPGLGDTAMYLCATSSDSSSPLFADTQYFGPGTRLTVL.

V gene TRBV5-1 combines with J gene TRBJ2-7; 14 nucleotides align to TRBD2. The germline V gene encodes CDR1 SGHRS and CDR2 YFSETQ. J lost 1 base, V lost 4 bases, and 4 bases had no gene match. The CDR3 has 16 residues. The CDR3 loop reads CASSLGTSGGSYEQYF. DNA for the CDR3: TGCGCCAGCAGCCTCGGGACTAGCGGGGGATCCTACGAGCAGTACTTC.

This clone was seen just once. The chain couples TRBV6-5 to TRBJ1-1; D not certain. This CDR3 comprises 14 residues. Germline loops: CDR1 MNHEY, CDR2 SVGAGI. V shed 5 bases and J shed 6 bases, with 16 bases lying between them. The chain's CDR3 is CASSRLGGSPEAFF. The DNA of the CDR3 is TGTGCCAGCAGTCGCCTCGGAGGGAGCCCTGAAGCTTTCTTT.

This clone appeared a few times. The chain uses TRBV7-9 and TRBJ1-1; 10 bases are a match to TRBD1. The CDR3 consists of 16 residues. J lost 5 bases, V lost 2 bases, and 8 bases had no gene match. Germline-derived CDR1 and CDR2 are SEHNR and FQNEAQ (reference sequence). Here the CDR3 reads CASSLWAGQGMTEAFF. In DNA form, the CDR3 reads TGTGCCAGCAGCTTATGGGCGGGACAGGGGATGACTGAAGCTTTCTTT.

The chain employs TRBV11-1 and TRBJ2-7; 7 bases are shared with TRBD1. The CDR3 is 13 amino acids. The germline V gene has CDR1 SGHAT and CDR2 FQDESV (reference sequence). Germline trimming cut 3 bases from V and 3 bases from J; bases unmatched to any gene: 2. The CDR3 nucleotides are TGTGCCAGCAGCTTCAACAGGGGCTACGAGCAGTACTTC. Translating gives CASSFNRGYEQYF.

V and J are TRBV9 and TRBJ2-1; D not certain. CDR3 length: 14 amino acids. V gave up 3 bases and J gave up 5 bases, with 12 bases separating them. Germline V gene data show CDR1 as SGDLS and CDR2 as YYNGEE. The CDR3 DNA reads as TGTGCCAGCAGCGCCTCAGACAACAACAATGAGCAGTTCTTC. Protein sequence: CASSASDNNNEQFF.

The chain joins TRBV5-4 to TRBJ1-2; D gene unclear. Between the trimmed V and J ends, which lost 4 bases and 5 bases, there was a span of 15 bases. The CDR3 has 14 residues. CDR1 SGHNT and CDR2 YYREEE come from the germline V gene (reference sequence). This chain's CDR3 is CASSRVEFGYGYTF. Here the CDR3 DNA reads TGTGCCAGCAGCCGAGTTGAGTTTGGTTATGGCTACACCTTC.

The J gene is TRBJ2-6, the V gene TRBV15, with 8 bases that match TRBD1. The CDR3 runs 14 residues. Trimming removed 8 bases from V and 3 bases from J; junction bases left unmatched: 3. CDR1 and CDR2 from the germline V gene are LNHNV and YYDKDF (reference sequence). The CDR3 here is CATRQGIGANVLTF. The CDR3 DNA is TGTGCCACCCGACAGGGGATTGGGGCCAACGTCCTGACTTTC.

V gene TRBV6-5 combines with J gene TRBJ1-6; 9 positions agree with TRBD1. J was trimmed by 7 bases and V by 6 bases; bases with no gene match: 4. The germline V gene has CDR1 MNHEY and CDR2 SVGAGI. This CDR3 comprises 14 residues. CDR3 protein: CASSWTGANSPLHF. The CDR3 nucleotides are TGTGCCAGCAGCTGGACAGGGGCGAATTCACCCCTCCACTTT.

The V and J genes are TRBV27 and TRBJ2-1, with no clear D. Germline CDR1 is MNHEY and CDR2 is SMNVEV (reference sequence). V was trimmed by 6 bases and J by 6 bases, leaving 12 bases between them. The CDR3 length is 13 residues. The DNA of the CDR3 is TGTGCCAGCAGGGGCGAAGGTCCCAATGAGCAGTTCTTC. Translation gives CASRGEGPNEQFF.

The J gene is TRBJ2-7, the V gene TRBV4-2; 8 bases match TRBD2. Trimming cost V 1 base and J 3 bases; bases outside gene matches: 2. CDR1 is LGHNA and CDR2 is YNFKEQ in the germline V gene. The CDR3 covers 14 residues. The chain's CDR3 is CASSQGLAGYEQYF. The CDR3, as DNA: TGTGCCAGCAGCCAAGGGCTAGCGGGCTACGAGCAGTACTTC.

This clone was recorded once. This rearrangement joins TRBV18 to TRBJ1-1; TRBD1 is a possible D gene (6 bases). Between the trimmed V and J ends, which lost 4 bases and 3 bases, there was a span of 15 bases. The CDR3 runs 15 residues. Germline V gene data show CDR1 as KGHSH and CDR2 as LQKENI. The CDR3 reads CASSRYTGKDTEAFF. The CDR3 region has the DNA TGTGCCAGCTCACGATATACAGGGAAGGACACTGAAGCTTTCTTT.